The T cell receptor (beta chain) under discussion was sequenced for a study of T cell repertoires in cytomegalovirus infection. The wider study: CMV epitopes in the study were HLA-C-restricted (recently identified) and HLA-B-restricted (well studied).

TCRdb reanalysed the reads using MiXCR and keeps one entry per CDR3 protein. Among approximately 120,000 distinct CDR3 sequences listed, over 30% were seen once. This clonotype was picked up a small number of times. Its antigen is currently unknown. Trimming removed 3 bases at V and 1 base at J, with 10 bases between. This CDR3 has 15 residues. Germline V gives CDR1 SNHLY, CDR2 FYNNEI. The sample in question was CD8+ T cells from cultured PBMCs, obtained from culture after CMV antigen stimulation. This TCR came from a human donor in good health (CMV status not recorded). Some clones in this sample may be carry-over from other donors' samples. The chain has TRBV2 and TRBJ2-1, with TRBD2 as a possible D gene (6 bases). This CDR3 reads CASSDPGESYNEQFF. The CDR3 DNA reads TGTGCCAGCAGTGATCCGGGGGAGTCCTACAATGAGCAGTTCTTC.